The rows below give T cell receptor beta chains drawn from one sample of a study of cytomegalovirus exposure and HLA in healthy donors. Clones were read by immunoSEQ multiplex PCR, and TCRdb kept only the in-frame ones, dropping some. The table lists 250,000 to 350,000 clones, 70% to 90% of them singletons, with about 0.8% in the top ten. Sequences were obtained from PBMCs. The receptor source for this set is a woman aged 18-35 years in good health and CMV-seronegative. Both conserved end residues are part of each CDR3. The order of the fields is V gene, clone size, D gene, J gene, CDR3 DNA, CDR3 protein. A D gene is named only where the DNA matches it firmly. Where a row states a size, it is once, few, many or the class of an expanded clone; other rows omit it.

>TRBV6-1|NA|NA|TRBJ2-2
TGTGCCAGCACCAGCGGGCTGAACACCGGGGAGCTGTTTTTT
CASTSGLNTGELFF
>TRBV7-9|NA|TRBD1|TRBJ1-2
TGTGCCAGCAGCTTAGACGGACAGGGTGGGGGCTACACCTTC
CASSLDGQGGGYTF
>TRBV2|NA|NA|TRBJ2-1
TGTGCCAGCCGACCGGACAGCTCCTACAATGAGCAGTTCTTC
CASRPDSSYNEQFF
>TRBV5-1|NA|TRBD2|TRBJ2-3
TGCGCCAGCAGCTTGGCCTGGCGGGGGGGCACAGATACGCAGTATTTT
CASSLAWRGGTDTQYF
>TRBV5-1|NA|NA|TRBJ1-1
TGCGCCAGCAGCTTCGACAGGCAGAAGCAAAGGGACACTGAAGCTTTCTTT
CASSFDRQKQRDTEAFF
>TRBV29-1|NA|NA|TRBJ2-1
TGCAGCGTTGAAGGCGGGGGCCCCTACAATGAGCAGTTCTTC
CSVEGGGPYNEQFF
>TRBV2|few|NA|TRBJ1-1
TGTGCCAGCAGACGACAGAACACTGAAGCTTTCTTT
CASRRQNTEAFF
>TRBV29-1|NA|NA|TRBJ2-7
TGCAGCGCAACACAGTTGGACGAGCAGTACTTC
CSATQLDEQYF
>TRBV6-5|NA|NA|TRBJ1-1
TGTGCCAGCATACTCGGGGGGGGGCAAGGAGCTTTCTTT
CASILGGGQGAFF
>TRBV9|NA|TRBD1|TRBJ2-2
TGTGCCAGCAGTCGGACAGGGGGTAACACCGGGGAGCTGTTTTTT
CASSRTGGNTGELFF
>TRBV9|NA|NA|TRBJ1-1
TGTGCCAGCAGCGTAGTCAGTGACACTGAAGCTTTCTTT
CASSVVSDTEAFF
>TRBV18|NA|TRBD1|TRBJ1-2
TGTGCCAGCTCACCACCTAGTCGGACAGGGGTTGTCTATGGCTACACCTTC
CASSPPSRTGVVYGYTF
>TRBV19|once|NA|TRBJ2-3
TGTGCCAGTGCGCGGGATAGGGATACGCAGTATTTT
CASARDRDTQYF
>TRBV7-2|once|TRBD1|TRBJ2-5
TGTGCCAGCAGCTTTAAAGGGGGCGGGTCTGTGACCCAGTACTTC
CASSFKGGGSVTQYF
>TRBV7-2|NA|TRBD1|TRBJ2-2
TGTGCCAGCAGCTTAGCGTCGGACAGGGTCACAACCGGGGAGCTGTTTTTT
CASSLASDRVTTGELFF
>TRBV9|NA|TRBD1|TRBJ2-7
TGTGCCAGCAGCGGTCCACAGGGGGCCGACGAGCAGTACTTC
CASSGPQGADEQYF
>TRBV4-3|NA|TRBD1|TRBJ1-1
TGCGCCAGCAGCACCGGACAGGGAGGGACTGAAGCTTTCTTT
CASSTGQGGTEAFF
>TRBV5-4|NA|NA|TRBJ2-7
TGTGCCAGCAGCTTGGGGGGCGACGGAATGTACGAGCAGTACTTC
CASSLGGDGMYEQYF
>TRBV6-6|NA|NA|TRBJ2-5
TGTGCCAGCAGTCCTATTAGGGGGGGCCAAGAGACCCAGTACTTC
CASSPIRGGQETQYF
>TRBV2|NA|TRBD2|TRBJ2-3
TGTGCCAGGACTAGCGGGAGTGTCTCAGATACGCAGTATTTT
CARTSGSVSDTQYF
>TRBV7-8|NA|NA|TRBJ1-2
TGTGCCAGCAGCTTTACAGAGTATGGCTACACCTTC
CASSFTEYGYTF
>TRBV5-1|NA|NA|TRBJ1-3
TGCGCCAGCGGAGAGGGTTTCTCTGGAAACACCATATATTTT
CASGEGFSGNTIYF
>TRBV2|NA|TRBD1|TRBJ2-7
TGTGCCAGTCGGGACAGGGGGCACGAGCAGTACTTC
CASRDRGHEQYF
>TRBV29-1|NA|NA|TRBJ2-1
TGCAGCGGGAAGGCACTAGAGGACAATGAGCAGTTCTTC
CSGKALEDNEQFF
>TRBV6-6|NA|TRBD1|TRBJ2-7
TGTGCCAGCAGTTACCCGAGGGACAGGGAACGTTACGAGCAGTACTTC
CASSYPRDRERYEQYF
>TRBV7-3|once|NA|TRBJ2-6
TGTGCCAGCAGCGCCCGAGGCGTGAGCTCTGGGGCCAACGTCCTGACTTTC
CASSARGVSSGANVLTF
>TRBV7-9|NA|TRBD1|TRBJ1-2
TGTGCCAGCAGCGGCCAGGGGGCTTTCGGCTACACCTTC
CASSGQGAFGYTF
>TRBV28|NA|NA|TRBJ1-1
TGTGCCAGCAGTAATCAGGGCACTGAAGCTTTCTTT
CASSNQGTEAFF
>TRBV5-4|NA|NA|TRBJ2-1
TGTGCCAGCAGCTCGCGCGAGAATGAGCAGTTCTTC
CASSSRENEQFF
>TRBV6-5|NA|NA|TRBJ2-5
TGTGCCAGCAGTTACGGAGGGCAAGAGACCCAGTACTTC
CASSYGGQETQYF
>TRBV6-6|NA|TRBD1|TRBJ1-2
TGTGCCAGCAGTTACACAAACAGGGGTAACTATGGCTACACCTTC
CASSYTNRGNYGYTF
>TRBV4-1|NA|NA|TRBJ2-2
TGCGCCAGCAGCCAAGTTTTAGGAGGGCCGGGCGGGGAGCTGTTTTTT
CASSQVLGGPGGELFF
>TRBV29-1|NA|TRBD2|TRBJ2-3
TGCAGCGTGGCCGGGGGAGGAGCGGGAGGGCCGGATACGCAGTATTTT
CSVAGGGAGGPDTQYF